These 19 T cell receptor beta chains were sequenced from one sample in a study of blood T cells in healthy people across ages. Together with a sample-barcoded 5' primer, a J-beta primer mix was included in a second PCR lasting roughly 6 to 12 cycles. TCRdb itself ran the 5' RACE reads through MiXCR, one entry per CDR3 protein. The profile shows about 2 million distinct CDR3 sequences, roughly 49% of them singletons. Sequencing used blood. The receptors here all came from a woman in her 40s in good health.

The chain uses TRBV10-3 and TRBJ1-1; weak D call: TRBD1 (6 bases). The CDR3 consists of 13 residues. V was trimmed by 6 bases and J by 1 base, leaving 9 bases between them. Germline V lookup: CDR1 ENHRY, CDR2 SYGVKD. DNA for the CDR3: TGTGCCATCAGGGACAGAAAGAACACTGAAGCTTTCTTT. Its translation is CAIRDRKNTEAFF.

CDR3 region: CASSQVMGGNQPQHF. The CDR3 DNA is TGTGCCAGCAGCCAAGTAATGGGGGGAAATCAGCCCCAGCATTTT. The chain combines TRBV4-2 with TRBJ1-5, with D tentatively TRBD1 (5 bases). The V gene's germline CDR1 is LGHNA and CDR2 YNFKEQ. Trimming removed 1 base from V and 4 bases from J, with 11 bases in between. The CDR3 spans 15 residues.

This clonotype was seen repeatedly, ten times or more. This chain connects TRBV11-2 to TRBJ2-3; 8 bases map to TRBD1. V lost 1 base to trimming and J lost 6 bases; unmatched junction nucleotides: 6. This CDR3 comprises 15 residues. Germline V CDR1 and CDR2: SGHAT, FQNNGV. CDR3 loop: CASSLAPDRADTQYF. CDR3 nucleotide sequence: TGTGCCAGCAGCTTAGCGCCGGACAGGGCTGATACGCAGTATTTT.

The gene calls are TRBV4-3 and TRBJ2-3; 8 bases align to TRBD1. The CDR3 extends over 16 amino acids. Germline loops: CDR1 LGHNA, CDR2 YSLEER. J was trimmed by 5 bases and V by 4 bases; bases with no gene match: 11. CDR3 region: CASSPQGRGLVDTQYF. The CDR3 nucleotides read TGCGCCAGCAGCCCTCAGGGCAGGGGGCTAGTAGATACGCAGTATTTT.

The chain recombines TRBV5-1 with TRBJ2-4; D perhaps matches TRBD1 (5 bases). The CDR3 totals 17 residues. Trimming took 0 bases from V and 1 from J, leaving 14 bases between them. CDR1 and CDR2 (germline): SGHRS, YFSETQ. CDR3 region: CASSLAPQGTAKNIQYF. The CDR3 coding sequence is TGCGCCAGCAGCTTGGCCCCCCAGGGTACGGCCAAAAACATTCAGTACTTC.

This clonotype turned up a few times. The genes are TRBV25-1 and TRBJ1-2, with TRBD1 matching 8 bases. This CDR3 has 14 amino acids. CDR1 MGHDK and CDR2 SYGVNS come from the germline V gene. J gave up 0 bases and V 6 bases, and 3 bases lay outside the gene matches. DNA of the CDR3: TGTGCCAGCAGCGACAGGGGTCCTAACTATGGCTACACCTTC. It encodes CASSDRGPNYGYTF.

V gene TRBV5-1 combines with J gene TRBJ2-5, with D possibly being TRBD1 or TRBD2 (5 bases each). Germline V CDR1 and CDR2: SGHRS, YFSETQ. The CDR3 totals 14 residues. V was cut by 3 bases and J by 11 bases, with 20 bases left in between. CDR3 in amino acids: CASSSAGTHNEQYF. In DNA form, the CDR3 reads TGCGCCAGCAGCTCGGCCGGGACCCACAATGAGCAGTACTTC.

This clonotype was seen a handful of times. The chain joins TRBV12-3 or TRBV12-4 to TRBJ2-5; TRBD2 might be the D (6 bases). This CDR3 has 14 residues. V was shortened by 1 base and J by 3 bases, with 9 bases between the two germline ends. The CDR3 sequence: CASSLVWGEETQYF. CDR3 DNA sequence: TGTGCCAGCAGTTTAGTGTGGGGGGAAGAGACCCAGTACTTC.

This clonotype was seen more than once but under ten times. The chain joins TRBV12-5 to TRBJ2-7; D gene ambiguous. Trimming took 6 bases from V and 6 from J, leaving 15 bases between them. The V gene's germline CDR1 is LGHNT and CDR2 FRNRAP. The CDR3 loop spans 13 amino acids. CDR3 sequence reads: CASGAGLVGEQYF. CDR3 coding DNA: TGTGCTAGTGGGGCAGGCCTTGTTGGCGAGCAGTACTTC.

V usage is TRBV7-9 and J usage is TRBJ2-1; D could derive from TRBD1 or TRBD2 (5 bases each). CDR1 SEHNR and CDR2 FQNEAQ come from the germline V gene (reference sequence). There are 16 residues in the CDR3. V gave up 1 base and J gave up 2 bases, with 12 bases separating them. The CDR3 protein is CASSLEGRITYNEQFF. The CDR3 coding sequence is TGTGCCAGCAGCTTAGAGGGACGCATCACCTACAATGAGCAGTTCTTC. Using reference TRBV7-9 and TRBJ2-1 for the parts outside the CDR3, the full variable domain is DTGVSQNPRHKITKRGQNVTFRCDPISEHNRLYWYRQTLGQGPEFLTYFQNEAQLEKSRLLSDRFSAERPKGSFSTLEIQRTEQGDSAMYLCASSLEGRITYNEQFFGPGTRLTVL.

The chain recombines TRBV9 with TRBJ2-5, with 9 bases lining up with TRBD1. Trimming removed 6 bases from V and 5 bases from J; junction bases left unmatched: 8. The CDR3 is made up of 14 amino acids. Per the germline V gene, CDR1 is SGDLS and CDR2 is YYNGEE. The CDR3 sequence is CASNAGQGRETQYF. The CDR3 nucleotides are TGTGCCAGCAACGCGGGACAGGGCCGGGAGACCCAGTACTTC.

This clonotype was detected ten times or more. The chain links TRBV28 to TRBJ2-5; D possibly corresponds to TRBD1 (5 bases). The CDR3 is 17 residues long. V shed 5 bases and J shed 2 bases, with 21 bases lying between them. CDR1 and CDR2 (germline): MDHEN, SYDVKM. The CDR3 loop is CASSPLVDWGGQETQYF. The CDR3 coding sequence is TGTGCCAGCAGTCCCCTGGTTGACTGGGGCGGTCAAGAGACCCAGTACTTC. The complete variable domain, with remaining parts taken from reference TRBV28 and TRBJ2-5, reads DVKVTQSSRYLVKRTGEKVFLECVQDMDHENMFWYRQDPGLGLRLIYFSYDVKMKEKGDIPEGYSVSREKKERFSLILESASTNQTSMYLCASSPLVDWGGQETQYFGPGTRLLVL.

This sequence joins TRBV10-3 and TRBJ1-1; D gene unclear. This CDR3 has 13 amino acids. The germline V gene encodes CDR1 ENHRY and CDR2 SYGVKD. V lost 0 bases and J 8 bases, leaving 10 bases between the germline ends. The CDR3 bases are TGTGCCATCAGTGAGTCGATAGCCAGGGAAGCTTTCTTT. Residues: CAISESIAREAFF.

This rearrangement joins TRBV6-5 to TRBJ2-3, with TRBD2 matching over 9 bases. Per the germline V gene, CDR1 is MNHEY and CDR2 is SVGAGI. The CDR3 sequence is 16 residues long. V shed 2 bases and J 6 bases; nucleotides not matched to a gene: 9. The CDR3 is CASSYTGTSNRDTQYF. The CDR3 DNA reads TGTGCCAGCAGTTACACCGGGACTAGCAACCGTGATACGCAGTATTTT.

The chain joins TRBV27 to TRBJ2-1; D not certain. The CDR3 spans 15 residues. V was shortened by 6 bases and J by 13 bases, with 25 bases between the two germline ends. The V gene's germline CDR1 is MNHEY and CDR2 SMNVEV (reference sequence). The CDR3 region has the DNA TGTGCCAGCAGCCCCCAGTACGGAGCACGAAAGACCCAGTTCTTC. Encoded protein: CASSPQYGARKTQFF.

The chain uses TRBV28 and TRBJ2-1; D is unclear. The CDR3 length is 16 residues. Trimming cost V 5 bases and J 6 bases, with 20 bases left between them. CDR1 MDHEN and CDR2 SYDVKM come from the germline V gene. The CDR3 sequence: CASSPQGLTLANEQFF. The CDR3 coding sequence is TGTGCCAGCAGTCCGCAAGGGCTAACCCTTGCCAATGAGCAGTTCTTC.

The V and J genes are TRBV11-2 and TRBJ2-5; D might be TRBD2 (6 bases). The CDR3 has 18 residues. CDR1 is SGHAT and CDR2 is FQNNGV in the germline V gene. Trimming removed 3 bases at V and 4 bases at J, with 24 bases between. CDR3 loop: CASSFLSYGGRYLETQYF. CDR3 in DNA: TGTGCCAGCAGCTTCCTTAGTTACGGGGGACGGTACCTAGAGACCCAGTACTTC.

This clonotype was counted between two and nine times. The J gene is TRBJ2-3, the V gene TRBV28; maybe TRBD1 (6 bases). Trimming removed 5 bases from V and 0 bases from J, with 12 bases in between. Germline V gene sequence: CDR1 MDHEN, CDR2 SYDVKM. The CDR3 extends over 15 amino acids. The CDR3 sequence is CASSNNRVSTDTQYF. CDR3 bases: TGTGCCAGCAGTAATAACAGGGTGAGCACAGATACGCAGTATTTT.

V is TRBV5-6 and J is TRBJ1-2; a possible D gene is TRBD1 (5 bases). The germline V gene encodes CDR1 SGHDT and CDR2 YYEEEE. V lost 4 bases, J lost 5 bases, and 18 bases lay in between. The CDR3 extends over 15 amino acids. For the CDR3, the DNA is TGTGCCAGCAGCCCTAGACAGCGTCCCGGGTATGGCTACACCTTC. Protein sequence: CASSPRQRPGYGYTF.